These 23 T cell receptor beta chains share one sample of origin, sequenced in a study of post-analysis software for immune sequencing data. TCR beta libraries were prepared from cDNA with unique molecular identifiers. From the PCR reads, TCRdb called clonotypes with MiXCR, one entry per CDR3 protein. The sample lists hundreds of thousands of distinct CDR3 sequences; about 60% were seen once. Antigen specificity for these receptors is unknown. General study points: Five TRBV segments, including TRBV5-6, TRBV5-1 and TRBV20-1, were more frequent in patients than controls.

Sequencing was done on a sample of blood. All receptors come from a girl aged 2 to 10 with multiple sclerosis.

This clonotype was recorded once. The rearrangement uses TRBV7-9 and TRBJ1-2; D is ambiguous. The CDR3 loop spans 14 amino acids. Trimming took off 0 bases at V and 4 bases at J, with 9 bases between the two ends. Germline V gene lookup returns CDR1 SEHNR and CDR2 FQNEAQ (reference sequence). The CDR3 region is CASSLALSGYGYTF. The CDR3 DNA is TGTGCCAGCAGCTTAGCGCTTTCAGGCTATGGCTACACCTTC.

This chain joins TRBV10-3 and TRBJ2-5; TRBD2 agrees at 7 bases. CDR1 ENHRY and CDR2 SYGVKD come from the germline V gene. This CDR3 is 18 amino acids long. Unmatched junction bases numbered 11, after V lost 0 bases and J lost 1 base. The CDR3 sequence: CAISESTGRGIFQETQYF. The CDR3 bases are TGTGCCATCAGTGAGTCGACTGGGCGGGGGATTTTCCAAGAGACCCAGTACTTC.

The CDR3 sequence: CASSQTGLASSYEQYF. The CDR3, as DNA: TGTGCCAGCAGCCAAACGGGACTAGCATCCTCCTACGAGCAGTACTTC. The rearrangement links TRBV7-2 to TRBJ2-7; 9 positions agree with TRBD2. The ends lost 5 bases at V and 0 bases at J; junction bases unmatched: 8. CDR1 SGHTA and CDR2 FQGNSA come from the germline V gene. This CDR3 is built from 16 residues.

The chain has TRBV6-2 or TRBV6-3 and TRBJ2-2; D is unclear. Trimming took off 7 bases at V and 7 bases at J, with 13 bases between the two ends. Per germline, CDR1 MNHEY and CDR2 SVGEGT. This CDR3 comprises 13 residues. CDR3: CASTLYGFGELFF. Here the CDR3 DNA reads TGTGCCAGCACCCTATATGGGTTCGGGGAGCTGTTTTTT.

This sequence joins TRBV25-1 and TRBJ2-7; D gene ambiguous. The CDR3 runs 13 residues. Germline V CDR1 and CDR2: MGHDK, SYGVNS. Between the trimmed V and J ends, which lost 3 bases and 6 bases, there was a span of 12 bases. The CDR3 sequence: CASSDLLYSEQYF. Here the CDR3 DNA reads TGTGCCAGCAGTGACCTCTTATATTCCGAGCAGTACTTC.

A few counts support this clonotype. The V gene is TRBV7-2, the J gene TRBJ1-2; TRBD1 matches 8 bases. The CDR3 has 13 amino acids. V lost 1 base, J lost 12 bases, and 7 bases stayed unmatched. Germline loops: CDR1 SGHTA, CDR2 FQGNSA. CDR3 residues: CASSLGRTGGNTF. CDR3 coding DNA: TGTGCCAGCAGCTTAGGTCGAACAGGGGGGAACACCTTC.

This chain joins TRBV6-1 and TRBJ2-5; 8 bases map to TRBD2. CDR1 and CDR2 (germline): MNHNS, SASEGT. The CDR3 has 14 residues. V trimming: 7 bases; J trimming: 3 bases; junction bases outside the gene matches: 7. DNA for the CDR3: TGTGCCAGCACCACTAGCGGTGTGAAAGAGACCCAGTACTTC. Its translation: CASTTSGVKETQYF.

The V call is TRBV28, the J call TRBJ2-1, with 9 bases matching TRBD2. The CDR3 sequence is 13 residues long. V lost 6 bases to trimming and J lost 8 bases; unmatched junction nucleotides: 5. Germline-derived CDR1 and CDR2 are MDHEN and SYDVKM. The CDR3 nucleotides read TGTGCCAGCAGCGGACTAGCGAGTGATGAGCAGTTCTTC. This sequence encodes CASSGLASDEQFF. Looking up the rest from reference TRBV28 and TRBJ2-1 gives the full variable domain: DVKVTQSSRYLVKRTGEKVFLECVQDMDHENMFWYRQDPGLGLRLIYFSYDVKMKEKGDIPEGYSVSREKKERFSLILESASTNQTSMYLCASSGLASDEQFFGPGTRLTVL.

The V and J genes are TRBV10-1 and TRBJ2-4; D is undetermined. The DNA end is a closer match to TRBJ2-7, so the J assignment may be wrong. Germline V gene sequence: CDR1 WNHNN, CDR2 SYGVQD (reference sequence). The CDR3 consists of 13 residues. CDR3 sequence (DNA): TGCGCCAGCAGTCCCGGGTCCAACTACGAGCAGTACTTC. It codes for CASSPGSNYEQYF.

This rearrangement joins TRBV7-2 to TRBJ1-2; 10 bases agree with TRBD1. The ends lost 5 bases at V and 8 bases at J; junction bases unmatched: 11. The CDR3 covers 15 residues. Per the germline V gene, CDR1 is SGHTA and CDR2 is FQGNSA. CDR3 sequence (DNA): TGTGCCAGCAGCCCTGGGGACAGGGGTGTTTTGGGCTACACCTTC. Its translation is CASSPGDRGVLGYTF. Full variable domain (remainder filled in from reference TRBV7-2 and TRBJ1-2): GAGVSQSPSNKVTEKGKDVELRCDPISGHTALYWYRQSLGQGLEFLIYFQGNSAPDKSGLPSDRFSAERTGGSVSTLTIQRTQQEDSAVYLCASSPGDRGVLGYTFGSGTRLTVV.

The table lists this clonotype with a few counts. The chain is built from TRBV20-1 and TRBJ2-1, with TRBD2 matching over 12 bases. The germline gives CDR1 DFQATT, CDR2 SNEGSKA (reference sequence). The CDR3 has 14 residues. CDR3 sequence (DNA): TGCAGCTCTATCTCTAGCGGGAGGGGGGATGAGCAGTTCTTC. This codes for CSSISSGRGDEQFF.

To note about this clonotype: The conserved final phenylalanine or tryptophan is absent from the CDR3, which likely points to a read error. The chain uses TRBV12-3 or TRBV12-4 and TRBJ2-3, with D tentatively TRBD1 (8 bases). V lost 7 bases to trimming and J lost 5 bases, with 16 bases between them. The CDR3 runs to 14 residues. For the CDR3, the DNA is TGTGCCAGCAAGCAGACAGGGGAGGGAGATACGCAGTATTCT. This codes for CASKQTGEGDTQYS.

V usage is TRBV20-1 and J usage is TRBJ2-3, with unresolved D. From germline, CDR1 is DFQATT and CDR2 SNEGSKA (reference sequence). The germline V and J ends were trimmed by 5 bases and 0 bases, with 12 bases remaining between them. The CDR3 spans 14 residues. This CDR3 is CSAGVPPSTDTQYF. CDR3 DNA: TGCAGTGCTGGAGTCCCTCCCAGCACAGATACGCAGTATTTT.

The chain uses TRBV10-3 and TRBJ1-2, with 8 bases that match TRBD1. J lost 6 bases, V lost 6 bases, and 12 bases had no gene match. Germline V gives CDR1 ENHRY, CDR2 SYGVKD. The CDR3 has 15 amino acids. CDR3 nucleotides: TGTGCCATCAGGCAGAACAGGGGGGAGTTAAATGGCTACACCTTC. It codes for CAIRQNRGELNGYTF.

The CDR3 region is CAISEGGGKRSGAEAFF. CDR3 coding DNA: TGTGCCATCAGTGAGGGCGGAGGGAAGAGGTCCGGCGCTGAAGCTTTCTTT. V gene TRBV10-3 combines with J gene TRBJ1-1; no clear D gene. This CDR3 spans 17 amino acids. With 2 bases removed from V and 6 bases from J, the gap between germline ends came to 22 bases. CDR1 and CDR2 from the germline V gene are ENHRY and SYGVKD.

The chain carries TRBV14 and TRBJ2-1; D is uncertain. Trimming removed 4 bases from V and 14 bases from J, with 18 bases in between. The CDR3 is made up of 13 amino acids. Germline values: CDR1 SGHDN, CDR2 FVKESK. In DNA form, the CDR3 reads TGTGCCAGCAGCCCGACCCCGGCAAGAGTTGAGTTCTTC. Amino acid sequence: CASSPTPARVEFF.

V gene TRBV29-1 combines with J gene TRBJ1-3, with D tentatively TRBD1 (6 bases). The CDR3 contains 14 residues. V lost 8 bases to trimming and J lost 4 bases, with 18 bases between them. CDR1 is SQVTM and CDR2 is ANQGSEA in the germline V gene. CDR3 loop: CSFQGPSSGNTIYF. CDR3 nucleotides: TGCAGCTTTCAGGGGCCTTCGAGCGGAAACACCATATATTTT.

In DNA, the CDR3 is TGTGCCAGCAGTTTCGGGCCTCAAGGGAAGACCCAGTACTTC. Residues: CASSFGPQGKTQYF. V gene TRBV27 combines with J gene TRBJ2-5; D uncertain. V lost 3 bases and J 6 bases, leaving 14 bases between the germline ends. In germline, CDR1 is MNHEY, CDR2 SMNVEV (reference sequence). This CDR3 is built from 14 residues.

J is TRBJ1-2 and V is TRBV7-9; no clear D gene. The CDR3 spans 15 residues. Germline V gene sequence: CDR1 SEHNR, CDR2 FQNEAQ (reference sequence). The V gene lost 5 bases and the J gene lost 7 bases, with 20 bases spanning the gap. As DNA, the CDR3 is TGTGCCAGCAGCGCCCCATCCCAAGGAGGTAGTGGCTACACCTTC. Translated, it gives CASSAPSQGGSGYTF. The variable domain in full, completed from reference TRBV7-9 and TRBJ1-2, reads DTGVSQNPRHKITKRGQNVTFRCDPISEHNRLYWYRQTLGQGPEFLTYFQNEAQLEKSRLLSDRFSAERPKGSFSTLEIQRTEQGDSAMYLCASSAPSQGGSGYTFGSGTRLTVV.

V and J are TRBV25-1 and TRBJ2-7, with a possible D match to TRBD1 (6 bases). This CDR3 spans 15 amino acids. The V gene's germline CDR1 is MGHDK and CDR2 SYGVNS. V was shortened by 5 bases and J by 1 base, with 15 bases between the two germline ends. Here the CDR3 reads CASSNQGSPSYEQYF. The CDR3 DNA reads as TGTGCCAGCAGTAACCAGGGGTCACCGTCCTACGAGCAGTACTTC.

V and J are TRBV10-1 and TRBJ2-1, with a possible D match to TRBD2 (5 bases). This CDR3 is built from 14 residues. V was clipped by 0 bases and J by 7 bases, with 10 bases between them. Germline-derived CDR1 and CDR2 are WNHNN and SYGVQD (reference sequence). The CDR3 is CASSESSGGNEQFF. The CDR3 DNA reads TGCGCCAGCAGTGAGTCAAGCGGAGGAAATGAGCAGTTCTTC.

V and J are TRBV29-1 and TRBJ2-2, with 7 bases matching TRBD1. The CDR3 sequence is 15 residues long. Germline V gene lookup returns CDR1 SQVTM and CDR2 ANQGSEA. The ends lost 4 bases at V and 2 bases at J; junction bases unmatched: 7. CDR3: CSVVLRDRNTGELFF. The CDR3 bases are TGCAGCGTTGTACTCCGGGACAGAAACACCGGGGAGCTGTTTTTT.

Points on this clonotype: One end of the junction fails to match germline, which may point to a read error. The CDR3: CASREPGRSSGANVLTF. CDR3 DNA: TGCGCCAGCAGGGAACCGGGACGAAGCTCTGGGGCCAACGTCCTGACTTTC. This sequence joins TRBV2 and TRBJ2-6, with D perhaps matching TRBD1 or TRBD2 (5 bases each). Germline V gene sequence: CDR1 SNHLY, CDR2 FYNNEI. CDR3 length: 17 amino acids.